These 9 T cell receptor beta chains share one sample of origin, sequenced in a study of identical twins. TCRdb reprocessed the 5' RACE reads with MiXCR, giving one entry per CDR3 protein. The sample lists 500,000 or so distinct CDR3 sequences; about 20% were seen once. These sequences were also reported in another study, on T cells expressing NK-cell markers.

Material: CD4+ T cells sorted from blood. The receptors derive from a woman between 18 and 29 years old in good health.

To note about this clonotype: A read error is possible here, since a much larger clone lies one base away. The CDR3 region has the DNA TGTGCCAGCATCCAGGGGAACACTGAAGCTTTCTTT. It yields the protein CASIQGNTEAFF. The chain joins TRBV12-3 or TRBV12-4 to TRBJ1-1; a possible D gene is TRBD1 (5 bases). The CDR3 consists of 12 residues. V lost 7 bases and J 1 base, leaving 7 bases between the germline ends.

This clonotype was found a few times. The rearrangement uses TRBV5-1 and TRBJ2-1; the D is unclear. Germline loops: CDR1 SGHRS, CDR2 YFSETQ. This CDR3 comprises 13 residues. Trimming cost V 2 bases and J 6 bases, with 9 bases left between them. In nucleotides, the CDR3 is TGCGCCAGCAGCTTAGGCAACTTCAATGAGCAGTTCTTC. Protein product: CASSLGNFNEQFF.

The chain couples TRBV11-2 to TRBJ1-5; TRBD1 aligns across 7 bases. V gave up 5 bases and J gave up 5 bases; unmatched junction bases: 9. The CDR3 covers 15 residues. Germline V lookup: CDR1 SGHAT, CDR2 FQNNGV. The CDR3 here is CASSPNQGVYQPQHF. CDR3 sequence (DNA): TGTGCCAGCAGCCCAAACCAGGGGGTATATCAGCCCCAGCATTTT.

This clonotype was counted many times. This chain links TRBV12-3 or TRBV12-4 with TRBJ2-4; 10 bases agree with TRBD2. The V gene end was trimmed by 5 bases and the J gene end by 0 bases; junction bases not matched to a gene: 4. The CDR3 runs 16 residues. CDR3 DNA: TGTGCCAGCAGTCCACTAGCGGGATTAGCCAAAAACATTCAGTACTTC. As protein: CASSPLAGLAKNIQYF.

This clonotype was seen only a few times. This sequence joins TRBV6-1 and TRBJ2-7, with TRBD2 matching over 8 bases. This CDR3 is 17 amino acids long. Germline assignment: CDR1 MNHNS and CDR2 SASEGT. With V trimmed by 6 bases and J by 2 bases, 15 bases remained unmatched. CDR3 loop: CASSTIPRERGTYEQYF. CDR3 bases: TGTGCCAGCAGCACAATCCCAAGGGAGCGGGGGACCTACGAGCAGTACTTC.

A few counts support this clonotype. The genes are TRBV5-5 and TRBJ2-3, with D possibly being TRBD2 (5 bases). The CDR3 sequence is 15 residues long. The V gene lost 5 bases and the J gene lost 0 bases, with 13 bases spanning the gap. The germline V gene has CDR1 SGHKS and CDR2 YYEKEE (reference sequence). The CDR3 DNA is TGTGCCAGCAGGTCAAGCGGATTTAGCACAGATACGCAGTATTTT. Its protein is CASRSSGFSTDTQYF.

V usage is TRBV27 and J usage is TRBJ2-1, with 11 bases identical to TRBD2. J was trimmed by 6 bases and V by 4 bases; bases with no gene match: 14. Germline V gives CDR1 MNHEY, CDR2 SMNVEV (reference sequence). The CDR3 loop spans 18 amino acids. The CDR3 spells CASSSPQPTSGNSNEQFF. CDR3 coding DNA: TGTGCCAGCAGTTCCCCTCAACCGACTAGCGGGAACTCCAATGAGCAGTTCTTC.

A few counts support this clonotype. In nucleotides, the CDR3 is TGCAGTGCTTTTTACGGGACAGGGCGTGAAAAACTGTTTTTT. Amino acids: CSAFYGTGREKLFF. The chain employs TRBV20-1 and TRBJ1-4; 9 nucleotides match TRBD1. This CDR3 is built from 14 residues. J gave up 7 bases and V 5 bases, and 8 bases lay outside the gene matches. Germline V lookup: CDR1 DFQATT, CDR2 SNEGSKA (reference sequence).

CDR3 sequence reads: CASSLRAGHEQYF. CDR3 sequence (DNA): TGTGCCAGCAGCTTAAGGGCGGGACACGAGCAGTACTTC. The chain links TRBV7-9 to TRBJ2-7, with D possibly matching TRBD2 (6 bases). The CDR3 length is 13 residues. The V end was cut by 2 bases, the J end by 5 bases, with 10 bases between. Germline V gene sequence: CDR1 SEHNR, CDR2 FQNEAQ (reference sequence).